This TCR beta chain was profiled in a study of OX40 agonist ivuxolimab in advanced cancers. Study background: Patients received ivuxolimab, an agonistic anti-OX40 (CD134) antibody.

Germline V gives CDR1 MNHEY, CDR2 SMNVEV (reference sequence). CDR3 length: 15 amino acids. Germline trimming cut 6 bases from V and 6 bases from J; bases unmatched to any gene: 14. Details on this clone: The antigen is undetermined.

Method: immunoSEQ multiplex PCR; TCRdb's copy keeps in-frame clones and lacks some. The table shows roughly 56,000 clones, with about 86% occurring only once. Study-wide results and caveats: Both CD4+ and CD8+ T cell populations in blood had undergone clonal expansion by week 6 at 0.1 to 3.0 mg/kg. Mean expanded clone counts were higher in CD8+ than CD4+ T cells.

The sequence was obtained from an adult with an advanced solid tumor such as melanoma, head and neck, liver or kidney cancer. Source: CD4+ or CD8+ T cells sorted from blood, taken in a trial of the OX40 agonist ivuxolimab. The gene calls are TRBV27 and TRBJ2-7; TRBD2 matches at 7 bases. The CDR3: CASSKAGTNIVEQYF. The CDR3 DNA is TGTGCCAGCAGCAAGGCCGGGACTAACATCGTCGAGCAGTACTTC.